This TCR beta chain was obtained from a study of blood T cell repertoires in COVID-19. Donors were grouped by their self-reported clinical history. The CDR3 covers 13 residues. Germline CDR1 reads LNHDA; CDR2 reads SQIVND (reference sequence). V lost 6 bases to trimming and J lost 6 bases, with 12 bases between them. Some clones are missing from TCRdb's copy, which holds only in-frame ones; the method was immunoSEQ multiplex PCR. The table lists approximately 170,000 clones, around 80% of them singletons. The sequence was obtained from a man aged 40-49 years who had recovered from COVID-19. The sequenced sample consisted of PBMCs or T cells enriched from blood (not recorded which). The chain employs TRBV19 and TRBJ1-5, with D perhaps TRBD1 (5 bases). The CDR3 loop reads CASSPGGTQPQHF. In DNA, the CDR3 is TGTGCCAGTAGCCCCGGGGGTACTCAGCCCCAGCATTTT.